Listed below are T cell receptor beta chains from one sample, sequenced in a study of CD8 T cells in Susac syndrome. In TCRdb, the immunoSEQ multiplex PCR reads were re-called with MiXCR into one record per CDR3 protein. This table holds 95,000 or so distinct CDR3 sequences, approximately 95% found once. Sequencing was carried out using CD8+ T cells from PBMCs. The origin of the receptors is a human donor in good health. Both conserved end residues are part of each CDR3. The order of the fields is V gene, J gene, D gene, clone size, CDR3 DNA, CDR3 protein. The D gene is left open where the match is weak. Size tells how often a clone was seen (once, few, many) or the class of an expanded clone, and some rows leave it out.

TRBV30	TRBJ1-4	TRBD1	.	TGTGCCTGGGACAGGGAGAATGAAAAACTGTTTTTT	CAWDRENEKLFF
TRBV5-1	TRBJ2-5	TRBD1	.	TGCGCCAGCAGCCCGAGGACAGGGGGTTATGAGACCCAGTACTTC	CASSPRTGGYETQYF
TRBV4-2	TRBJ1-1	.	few	TGTGCCAGCAGCCAAGTGAGGGGCACGAACACTGAAGCTTTCTTT	CASSQVRGTNTEAFF
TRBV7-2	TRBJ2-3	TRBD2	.	TGTGCCAGCAGCTCCACTAGCGGGGCCCGGGGAGATACGCAGTATTTT	CASSSTSGARGDTQYF
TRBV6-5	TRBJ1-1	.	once	TGTGCCAGCAGTTTAGACCTACATGAAGCTTTCTTT	CASSLDLHEAFF
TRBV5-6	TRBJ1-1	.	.	TGTGCCAGCAGCTTGGGGAGAGGGTACACTGAAGCTTTCTTT	CASSLGRGYTEAFF
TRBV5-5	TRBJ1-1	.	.	TGTGCCAGCAGCTTGGGGTTTTACACTGAAGCTTTCTTT	CASSLGFYTEAFF
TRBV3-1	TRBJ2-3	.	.	TGTGCCAGCAGCCAAGGACCTCTCTCGTATTCCACAGATACGCAGTATTTT	CASSQGPLSYSTDTQYF
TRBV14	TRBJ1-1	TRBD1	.	TGTGCCAGCAGCCAAAACAACAGGGGAAGGGCTGAAGCTTTCTTT	CASSQNNRGRAEAFF
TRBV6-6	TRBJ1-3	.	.	TGTGCCAGCAGGCGCCAGGGGACCTCTGGAAACACCATATATTTT	CASRRQGTSGNTIYF
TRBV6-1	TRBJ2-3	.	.	TGTGCCAGCAGTGACGGGTCAGATACGCAGTATTTT	CASSDGSDTQYF
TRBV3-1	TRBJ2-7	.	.	TGTGCCAGCAGCCATCCTGGTGGGGGGATCACCTACGAGCAGTACTTC	CASSHPGGGITYEQYF
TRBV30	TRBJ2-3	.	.	TGTGCCTGGATTGGTCAGGGCACAGATACGCAGTATTTT	CAWIGQGTDTQYF
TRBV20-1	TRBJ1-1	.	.	TGCAGTGCCAGGACAGTGGACACTGAAGCTTTCTTT	CSARTVDTEAFF
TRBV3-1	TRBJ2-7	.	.	TGTGCCAGCAGCCAAGATGGGTACTACGAGCAGTACTTC	CASSQDGYYEQYF
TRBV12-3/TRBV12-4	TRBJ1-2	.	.	TGTGCCAGCAGTCCTGGGGGGGTGCAGGGCTACACCTTC	CASSPGGVQGYTF
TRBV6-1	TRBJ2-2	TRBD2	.	TGTGCCAGCAGGGGGGGACTAGCGGCGAACACCGGGGAGCTGTTTTTT	CASRGGLAANTGELFF
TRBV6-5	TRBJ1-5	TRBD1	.	TGTGCCAGCAGTTACTCGAGAGACAGGGGGCGGCCTAGCAATCAGCCCCAGCATTTT	CASSYSRDRGRPSNQPQHF
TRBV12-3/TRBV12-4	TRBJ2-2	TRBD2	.	TGTGCCAGCAGTTTAGTAGCGGGGGTGATCACCGGGGAGCTGTTTTTT	CASSLVAGVITGELFF
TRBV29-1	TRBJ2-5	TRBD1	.	TGCAGCGTTGAAGTTGAAGGGGGCAACCAAGAGACCCAGTACTTC	CSVEVEGGNQETQYF
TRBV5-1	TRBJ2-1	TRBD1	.	TGCGCCAGCAGCTTGTTCGCAGGGGGTTTAAACAATGAGCAGTTCTTC	CASSLFAGGLNNEQFF
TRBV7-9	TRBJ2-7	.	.	TGTGCCAGCAGCTCTACAGGGAGTACCTACGAGCAGTACTTC	CASSSTGSTYEQYF